These T cell receptor beta chains were read from a single sample in a study of shared clonotypes between healthy human individuals. Some clones are missing from TCRdb's copy, which holds only in-frame ones; the method was immunoSEQ multiplex PCR. The repertoire holds approximately 600,000 clones, with 95% as singletons. The sample comprised naive CD8+ T cells sorted from blood. The source is a young woman in good health. Both conserved end residues are part of each CDR3. Each record gives: J gene, clone size, CDR3 length, V gene, CDR3 protein. Rows give clone size only sometimes, using once, few, many, or a class for an expanded clone.

J gene: TRBJ1-1; clone size: -; CDR3 length: 11; V gene: TRBV7-9; CDR3 protein: CASSQGFEAFF
J gene: -; clone size: -; CDR3 length: 11; V gene: TRBV20-1; CDR3 protein: CSALVGYEQYF
J gene: TRBJ2-1; clone size: -; CDR3 length: 12; V gene: TRBV30; CDR3 protein: CAWRPGTNEQFF
J gene: TRBJ2-7; clone size: -; CDR3 length: 15; V gene: TRBV5-4; CDR3 protein: CASSPWTSGSDEQYF
J gene: TRBJ1-1; clone size: -; CDR3 length: 13; V gene: TRBV7-8; CDR3 protein: CASSLLETTEAFF
J gene: TRBJ2-7; clone size: -; CDR3 length: 14; V gene: TRBV5-4; CDR3 protein: CASREEQGSYEQYF
J gene: TRBJ2-1; clone size: -; CDR3 length: 20; V gene: TRBV29-1; CDR3 protein: CSVEDRSGTGPLPSYNEQFF
J gene: TRBJ2-3; clone size: -; CDR3 length: 13; V gene: TRBV2; CDR3 protein: CASSSDPLSGQYF
J gene: TRBJ2-5; clone size: -; CDR3 length: 17; V gene: TRBV4-1; CDR3 protein: CASSSRLAGRNAETQYF
J gene: TRBJ2-5; clone size: -; CDR3 length: 17; V gene: TRBV4-2; CDR3 protein: CASSQESPGGAWETQYF
J gene: TRBJ2-7; clone size: -; CDR3 length: 13; V gene: TRBV30; CDR3 protein: CAWSFQGGYEQYF
J gene: TRBJ1-5; clone size: -; CDR3 length: 15; V gene: TRBV6-6; CDR3 protein: CASSYSQGRKQPQHF
J gene: TRBJ2-7; clone size: few; CDR3 length: 14; V gene: TRBV9; CDR3 protein: CASSAEGQGYEQYF
J gene: TRBJ2-7; clone size: -; CDR3 length: 14; V gene: TRBV6-5; CDR3 protein: CASSPGGTHYEQYF